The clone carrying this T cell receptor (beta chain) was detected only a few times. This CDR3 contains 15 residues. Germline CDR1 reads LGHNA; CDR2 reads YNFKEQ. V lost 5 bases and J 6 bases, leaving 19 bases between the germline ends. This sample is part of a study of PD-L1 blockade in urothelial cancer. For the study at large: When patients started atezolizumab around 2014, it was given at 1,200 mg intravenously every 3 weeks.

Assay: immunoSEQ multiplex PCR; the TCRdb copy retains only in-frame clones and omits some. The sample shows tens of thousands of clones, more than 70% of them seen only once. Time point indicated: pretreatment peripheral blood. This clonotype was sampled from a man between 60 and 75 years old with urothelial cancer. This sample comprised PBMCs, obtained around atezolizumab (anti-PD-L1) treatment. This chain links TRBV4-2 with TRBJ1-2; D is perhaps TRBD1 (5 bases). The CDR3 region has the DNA TGTGCCAGCAGCGGTGCGGGGGGGATTAAGGATGGCTACACCTTC. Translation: CASSGAGGIKDGYTF.